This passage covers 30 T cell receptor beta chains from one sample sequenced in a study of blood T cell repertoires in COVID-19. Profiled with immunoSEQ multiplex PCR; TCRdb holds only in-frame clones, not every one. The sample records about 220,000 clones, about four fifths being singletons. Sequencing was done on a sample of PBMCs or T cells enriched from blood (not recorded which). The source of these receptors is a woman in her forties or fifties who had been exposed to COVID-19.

CDR3 loop: CASRRDTEAKNIQYF. For the CDR3, the DNA is TGCGCCAGCAGGAGGGACACGGAGGCCAAAAACATTCAGTACTTC. V and J are TRBV5-1 and TRBJ2-4, with D tentatively TRBD1 (6 bases). This CDR3 contains 15 residues. Germline V gives CDR1 SGHRS, CDR2 YFSETQ. Trimming took 5 bases from V and 1 from J, leaving 13 bases between them.

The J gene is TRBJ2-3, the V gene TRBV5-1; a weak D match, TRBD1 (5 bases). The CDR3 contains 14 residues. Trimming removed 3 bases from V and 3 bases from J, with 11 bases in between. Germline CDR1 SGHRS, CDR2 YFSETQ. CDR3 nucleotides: TGCGCCAGCAGCTGGAATCCAGGGACAGATACGCAGTATTTT. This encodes CASSWNPGTDTQYF.

The DNA of the CDR3 is TGCGCCAGCAGCTTGGTGGGTACCCGGGACAGGGAAGCTTTCTTT. Translation gives CASSLVGTRDREAFF. The chain has TRBV5-1 and TRBJ1-1, with TRBD1 identical over 8 bases. The CDR3 extends over 15 amino acids. The germline V gene encodes CDR1 SGHRS and CDR2 YFSETQ. Trimming cost V 0 bases and J 8 bases; bases outside gene matches: 9.

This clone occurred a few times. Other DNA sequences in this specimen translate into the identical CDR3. CDR3 sequence (DNA): TGTGCCAGCAGTTTGGGGGGAACGGGTCGCTATGGCTACACCTTC. As protein: CASSLGGTGRYGYTF. The V gene is TRBV28, the J gene TRBJ1-2; possibly TRBD1 for D (5 bases). The CDR3 sequence is 15 residues long. V shed 3 bases and J shed 4 bases, with 15 bases lying between them. CDR1 is MDHEN and CDR2 is SYDVKM in the germline V gene.

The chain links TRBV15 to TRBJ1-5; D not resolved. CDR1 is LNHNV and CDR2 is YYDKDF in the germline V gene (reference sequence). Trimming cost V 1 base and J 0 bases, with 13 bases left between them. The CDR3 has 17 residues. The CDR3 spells CATSRAVTRNSNQPQHF. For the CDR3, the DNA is TGTGCCACCAGCAGAGCCGTGACTCGAAATAGCAATCAGCCCCAGCATTTT.

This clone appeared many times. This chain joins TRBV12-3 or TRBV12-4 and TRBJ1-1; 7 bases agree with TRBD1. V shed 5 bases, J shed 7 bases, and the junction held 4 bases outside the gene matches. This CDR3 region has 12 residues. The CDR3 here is CASSPGTVEAFF. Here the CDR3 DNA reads TGTGCCAGCAGTCCCGGGACAGTTGAAGCTTTCTTT.

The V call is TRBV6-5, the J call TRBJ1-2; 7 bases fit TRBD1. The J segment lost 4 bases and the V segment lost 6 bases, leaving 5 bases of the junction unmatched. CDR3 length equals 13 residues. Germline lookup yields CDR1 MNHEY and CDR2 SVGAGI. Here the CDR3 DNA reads TGTGCCAGCAGCGCAGGGGGATTCTATGGCTACACCTTC. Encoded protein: CASSAGGFYGYTF.

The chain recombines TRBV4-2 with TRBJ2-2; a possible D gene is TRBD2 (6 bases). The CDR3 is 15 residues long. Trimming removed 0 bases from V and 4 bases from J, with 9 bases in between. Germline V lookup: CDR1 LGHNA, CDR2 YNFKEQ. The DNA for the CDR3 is TGTGCCAGCAGCCAAGAAGCGGGCGGCACCGGGGAGCTGTTTTTT. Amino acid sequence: CASSQEAGGTGELFF.

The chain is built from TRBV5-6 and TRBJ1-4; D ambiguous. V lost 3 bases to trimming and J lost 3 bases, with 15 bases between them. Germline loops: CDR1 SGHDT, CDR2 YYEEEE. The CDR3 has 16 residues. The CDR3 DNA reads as TGTGCCAGCAGCTCATCTCGGCGGGGTGCTAATGAAAAACTGTTTTTT. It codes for CASSSSRRGANEKLFF.

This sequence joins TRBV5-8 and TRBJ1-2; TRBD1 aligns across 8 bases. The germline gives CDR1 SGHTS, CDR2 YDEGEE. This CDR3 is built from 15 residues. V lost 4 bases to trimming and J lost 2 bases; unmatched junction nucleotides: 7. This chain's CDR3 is CASSGQGQGNYGYTF. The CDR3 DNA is TGTGCCAGCAGCGGACAAGGACAGGGCAACTATGGCTACACCTTC.

The CDR3 here is CASSQPWSSYRELFF. Here the CDR3 DNA reads TGCGCCAGCAGCCAACCGTGGTCTAGCTATAGGGAGCTGTTTTTT. This chain joins TRBV4-1 and TRBJ2-2, with D perhaps matching TRBD2 (5 bases). The CDR3 runs to 15 residues. V dropped 2 bases and J dropped 9 bases, with 16 bases sitting between them. Germline CDR1 and CDR2: MGHRA and YSYEKL.

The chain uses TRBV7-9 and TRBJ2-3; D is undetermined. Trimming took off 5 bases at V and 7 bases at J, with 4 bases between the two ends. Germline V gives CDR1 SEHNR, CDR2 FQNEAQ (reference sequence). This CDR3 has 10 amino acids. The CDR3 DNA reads TGTGCCAGCAGCATAAATACGCAGTATTTT. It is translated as CASSINTQYF.

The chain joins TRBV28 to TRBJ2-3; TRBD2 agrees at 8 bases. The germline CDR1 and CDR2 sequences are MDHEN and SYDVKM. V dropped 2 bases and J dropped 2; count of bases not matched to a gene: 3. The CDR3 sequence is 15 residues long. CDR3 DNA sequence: TGTGCCAGCAGTTTACCAGCGGGGGCCACAGATACGCAGTATTTT. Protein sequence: CASSLPAGATDTQYF.

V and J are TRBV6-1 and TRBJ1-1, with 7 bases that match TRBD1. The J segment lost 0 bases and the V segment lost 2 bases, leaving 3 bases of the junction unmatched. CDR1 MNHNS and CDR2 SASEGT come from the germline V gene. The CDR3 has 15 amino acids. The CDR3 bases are TGTGCCAGCAGTGAATTAGGACAGGTGAACACTGAAGCTTTCTTT. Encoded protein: CASSELGQVNTEAFF.

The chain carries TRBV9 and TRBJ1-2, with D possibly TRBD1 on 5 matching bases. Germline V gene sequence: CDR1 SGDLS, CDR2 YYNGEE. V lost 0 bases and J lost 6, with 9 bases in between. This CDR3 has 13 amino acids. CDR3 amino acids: CASSVEAGHGYTF. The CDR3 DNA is TGTGCCAGCAGCGTAGAGGCAGGGCATGGCTACACCTTC. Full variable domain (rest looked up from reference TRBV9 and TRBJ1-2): DSGVTQTPKHLITATGQRVTLRCSPRSGDLSVYWYQQSLDQGLQFLIQYYNGEERAKGNILERFSAQQFPDLHSELNLSSLELGDSALYFCASSVEAGHGYTFGSGTRLTVV.

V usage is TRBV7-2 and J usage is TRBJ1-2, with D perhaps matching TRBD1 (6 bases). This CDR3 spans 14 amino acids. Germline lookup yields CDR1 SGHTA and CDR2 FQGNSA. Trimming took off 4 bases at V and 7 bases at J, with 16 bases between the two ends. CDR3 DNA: TGTGCCAGCAGCTCCCTATTGGGAGGGGGTGGCTACACCTTC. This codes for CASSSLLGGGGYTF. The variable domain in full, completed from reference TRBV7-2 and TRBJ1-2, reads GAGVSQSPSNKVTEKGKDVELRCDPISGHTALYWYRQSLGQGLEFLIYFQGNSAPDKSGLPSDRFSAERTGGSVSTLTIQRTQQEDSAVYLCASSSLLGGGGYTFGSGTRLTVV.

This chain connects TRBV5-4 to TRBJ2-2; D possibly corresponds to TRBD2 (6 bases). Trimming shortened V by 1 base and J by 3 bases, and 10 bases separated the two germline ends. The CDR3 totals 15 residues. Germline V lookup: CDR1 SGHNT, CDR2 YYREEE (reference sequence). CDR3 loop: CASSLSWGDTGELFF. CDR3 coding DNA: TGTGCCAGCAGCTTGTCCTGGGGGGACACCGGGGAGCTGTTTTTT.

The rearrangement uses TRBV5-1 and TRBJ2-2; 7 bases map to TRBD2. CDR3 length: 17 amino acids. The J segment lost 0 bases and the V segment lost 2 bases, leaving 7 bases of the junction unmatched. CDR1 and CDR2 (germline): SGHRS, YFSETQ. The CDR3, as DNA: TGCGCCAGCAGCTTCCCCAGCGGGGACCCGAACACCGGGGAGCTGTTTTTT. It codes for CASSFPSGDPNTGELFF.

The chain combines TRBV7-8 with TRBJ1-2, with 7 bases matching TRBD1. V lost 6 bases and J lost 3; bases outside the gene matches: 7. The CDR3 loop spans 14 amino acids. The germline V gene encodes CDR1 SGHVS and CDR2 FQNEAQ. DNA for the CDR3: TGTGCCAGCAGTCCCGACAGGGTTGACTATGGCTACACCTTC. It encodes CASSPDRVDYGYTF. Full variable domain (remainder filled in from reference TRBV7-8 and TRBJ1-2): GAGVSQSPRYKVAKRGQDVALRCDPISGHVSLFWYQQALGQGPEFLTYFQNEAQLDKSGLPSDRFFAERPEGSVSTLKIQRTQQEDSAVYLCASSPDRVDYGYTFGSGTRLTVV.

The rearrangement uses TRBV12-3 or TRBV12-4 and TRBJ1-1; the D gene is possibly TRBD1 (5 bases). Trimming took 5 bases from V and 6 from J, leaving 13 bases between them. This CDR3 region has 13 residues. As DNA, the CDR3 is TGTGCCAGCAGTCCCCCGGGGGACGCTGAAGCTTTCTTT. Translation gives CASSPPGDAEAFF.

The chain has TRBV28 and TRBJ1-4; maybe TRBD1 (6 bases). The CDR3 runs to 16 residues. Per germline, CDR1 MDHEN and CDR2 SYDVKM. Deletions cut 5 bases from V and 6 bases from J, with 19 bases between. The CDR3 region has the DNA TGTGCCAGCAGTACAGGATACAGGGTAGGGGATGAAAAACTGTTTTTT. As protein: CASSTGYRVGDEKLFF.

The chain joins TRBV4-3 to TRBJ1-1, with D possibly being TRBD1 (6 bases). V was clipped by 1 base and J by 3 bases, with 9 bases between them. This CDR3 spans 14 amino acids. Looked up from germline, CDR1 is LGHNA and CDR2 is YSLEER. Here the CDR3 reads CASSQVQGDTEAFF. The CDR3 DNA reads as TGCGCCAGCAGCCAAGTACAGGGAGACACTGAAGCTTTCTTT.

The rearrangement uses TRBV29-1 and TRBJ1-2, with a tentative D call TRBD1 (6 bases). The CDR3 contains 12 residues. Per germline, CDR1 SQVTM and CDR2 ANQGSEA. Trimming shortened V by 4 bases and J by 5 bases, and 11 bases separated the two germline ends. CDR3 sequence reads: CSVVQGPYGYTF. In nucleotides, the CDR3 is TGCAGCGTTGTTCAGGGGCCATATGGCTACACCTTC.

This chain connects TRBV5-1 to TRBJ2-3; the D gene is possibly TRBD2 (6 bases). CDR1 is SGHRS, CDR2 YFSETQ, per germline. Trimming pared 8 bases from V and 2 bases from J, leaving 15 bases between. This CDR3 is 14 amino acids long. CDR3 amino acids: CASSWRDFTDTQYF. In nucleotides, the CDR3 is TGCGCCAGTTCATGGAGGGACTTCACAGATACGCAGTATTTT.

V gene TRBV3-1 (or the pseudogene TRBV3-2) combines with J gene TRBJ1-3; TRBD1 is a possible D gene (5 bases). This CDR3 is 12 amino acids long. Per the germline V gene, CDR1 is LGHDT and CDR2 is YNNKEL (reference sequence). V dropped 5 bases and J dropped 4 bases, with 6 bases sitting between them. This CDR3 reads CASSRQGNTIYF. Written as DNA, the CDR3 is TGTGCCAGCAGCAGACAGGGAAACACCATATATTTT.

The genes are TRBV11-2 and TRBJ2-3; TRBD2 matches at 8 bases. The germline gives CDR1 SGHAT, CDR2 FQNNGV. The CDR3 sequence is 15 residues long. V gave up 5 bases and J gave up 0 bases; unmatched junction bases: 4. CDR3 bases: TGTGCCAGCAGCCGCGGGGGGAGGAGCACAGATACGCAGTATTTT. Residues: CASSRGGRSTDTQYF.

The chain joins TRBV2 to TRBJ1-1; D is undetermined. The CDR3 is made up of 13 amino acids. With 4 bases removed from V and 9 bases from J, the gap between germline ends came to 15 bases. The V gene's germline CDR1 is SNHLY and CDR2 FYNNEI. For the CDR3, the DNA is TGTGCCAGCAGTGGTCGAGAGGCTGGAAAAGCTTTCTTT. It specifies CASSGREAGKAFF.

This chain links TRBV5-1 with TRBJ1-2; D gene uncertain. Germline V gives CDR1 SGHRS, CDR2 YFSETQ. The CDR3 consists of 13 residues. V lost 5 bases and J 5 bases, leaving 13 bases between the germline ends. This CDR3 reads CASRMAGDYGYTF. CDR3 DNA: TGCGCCAGCAGAATGGCCGGGGATTATGGCTACACCTTC.

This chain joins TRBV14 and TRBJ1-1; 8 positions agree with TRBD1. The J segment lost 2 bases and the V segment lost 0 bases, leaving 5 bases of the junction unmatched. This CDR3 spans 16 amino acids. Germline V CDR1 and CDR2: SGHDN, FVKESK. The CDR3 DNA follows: TGTGCCAGCAGCCAAGATTCCGACAGGGGAAACACTGAAGCTTTCTTT. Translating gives CASSQDSDRGNTEAFF.

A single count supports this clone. The CDR3, as DNA: TGTGCCAGCAGTTACGGGACAGGGGATCAGCCCCAGCATTTT. Its protein is CASSYGTGDQPQHF. This sequence joins TRBV6-5 and TRBJ1-5; TRBD1 aligns across 10 bases. Germline CDR1 and CDR2: MNHEY and SVGAGI. The CDR3 extends over 14 amino acids. Unmatched junction bases numbered 0, after V lost 2 bases and J lost 5 bases.